The 26 T cell receptor beta chains below were found in one sample sequenced in a study of blood T cell repertoires in COVID-19. TCRdb keeps only in-frame clones here, not all; method: immunoSEQ multiplex PCR. The sample includes roughly 11,000 clones, roughly 85% of them seen just once. Sequencing was done on a sample of peripheral blood. These receptors all come from a human donor in a cohort sampled during active COVID-19.

The chain combines TRBV7-9 with TRBJ2-7; TRBD1 matches at 10 bases. Losses at the gene ends were 1 base for V and 0 bases for J; bases not matched to a gene: 3. CDR1 is SEHNR, CDR2 FQNEAQ, per germline (reference sequence). The CDR3 covers 16 residues. CDR3 protein: CASSLGGDRGSYEQYF. The DNA for the CDR3 is TGTGCCAGCAGCTTAGGTGGGGACAGGGGCTCCTACGAGCAGTACTTC.

This clone appeared once. The same CDR3 can be traced to other DNA sequences in this sample. The chain couples TRBV6-6 to TRBJ2-7, with 10 bases that match TRBD1. Germline assignment: CDR1 MNHNY and CDR2 SVGAGI (reference sequence). CDR3 length equals 15 residues. V was pared by 5 bases and J by 2 bases, with 6 bases of the junction left unmatched. The CDR3 sequence: CASSPRQGAAYEQYF. The CDR3 DNA reads TGTGCCAGCAGTCCACGACAGGGGGCGGCCTACGAGCAGTACTTC.

V gene TRBV4-3 combines with J gene TRBJ2-7, with D perhaps matching TRBD1 (5 bases). V was cut by 2 bases and J by 5 bases, with 10 bases left in between. The CDR3 length is 13 residues. Germline V CDR1 and CDR2: LGHNA, YSLEER. CDR3 region: CASSQNSGNEQYF. CDR3 coding DNA: TGCGCCAGCAGCCAAAATTCAGGGAACGAGCAGTACTTC.

This chain joins TRBV28 and TRBJ2-3; 16 nucleotides align to TRBD2. The CDR3 loop spans 16 amino acids. CDR1 MDHEN and CDR2 SYDVKM come from the germline V gene. V was clipped by 5 bases and J by 2 bases; unmatched bases: 1. The CDR3: CASSGTSGRDTDTQYF. The CDR3 DNA reads TGTGCCAGCAGTGGGACTAGCGGGAGGGACACAGATACGCAGTATTTT.

The CDR3 sequence is CASRGLAGVRNEQFF. In DNA form, the CDR3 reads TGTGCCAGCAGGGGACTAGCGGGAGTTAGGAATGAGCAGTTCTTC. The gene calls are TRBV27 and TRBJ2-1, with 14 bases that match TRBD2. V lost 6 bases, J lost 7 bases, and 5 bases stayed unmatched. Germline V gene sequence: CDR1 MNHEY, CDR2 SMNVEV (reference sequence). This CDR3 is built from 15 residues.

The V and J genes are TRBV2 and TRBJ2-5; 10 bases agree with TRBD2. J was trimmed by 4 bases and V by 7 bases; bases with no gene match: 9. Germline assignment: CDR1 SNHLY and CDR2 FYNNEI. The CDR3 is made up of 15 amino acids. Written as DNA, the CDR3 is TGTGCCAGCAACCAATTAGCGGGGGGAGGAGAGACCCAGTACTTC. Protein: CASNQLAGGGETQYF.

The rearrangement joins TRBV6-1 to TRBJ1-5; D remains unclear. Germline CDR1 MNHNS, CDR2 SASEGT. Trimming removed 2 bases at V and 0 bases at J, with 5 bases between. The CDR3 is 14 residues long. The CDR3 sequence: CASSESFSNQPQHF. DNA for the CDR3: TGTGCCAGCAGTGAAAGCTTTAGCAATCAGCCCCAGCATTTT.

The gene calls are TRBV11-2 and TRBJ2-1; 11 nucleotides agree with TRBD2. J was trimmed by 4 bases and V by 6 bases; bases with no gene match: 8. This CDR3 has 16 amino acids. Looked up from germline, CDR1 is SGHAT and CDR2 is FQNNGV. Here the CDR3 reads CASRQPGLAVYNEQFF. The CDR3 DNA reads TGTGCCAGCAGACAACCGGGACTAGCGGTGTACAATGAGCAGTTCTTC. The entire variable domain, with the rest obtained from reference TRBV11-2 and TRBJ2-1, is as follows: EAGVAQSPRYKIIEKRQSVAFWCNPISGHATLYWYQQILGQGPKLLIQFQNNGVVDDSQLPKDRFSAERLKGVDSTLKIQPAKLEDSAVYLCASRQPGLAVYNEQFFGPGTRLTVL.

The V and J genes are TRBV28 and TRBJ2-7, with TRBD2 matching over 10 bases. CDR3 length: 15 amino acids. J was trimmed by 1 base and V by 5 bases; bases with no gene match: 5. The V gene's germline CDR1 is MDHEN and CDR2 SYDVKM. As DNA, the CDR3 is TGTGCCAGCAGTCACGGACTAGCGGCATCCTACGAGCAGTACTTC. Translation gives CASSHGLAASYEQYF. The entire variable domain, with the rest obtained from reference TRBV28 and TRBJ2-7, is as follows: DVKVTQSSRYLVKRTGEKVFLECVQDMDHENMFWYRQDPGLGLRLIYFSYDVKMKEKGDIPEGYSVSREKKERFSLILESASTNQTSMYLCASSHGLAASYEQYFGPGTRLTVT.

The V call is TRBV11-3, the J call TRBJ2-2, with 7 bases aligning to TRBD2. This CDR3 is 14 amino acids long. J was trimmed by 6 bases and V by 5 bases; bases with no gene match: 6. Germline V gene data show CDR1 as SGHNT and CDR2 as YENEEA. The CDR3 region has the DNA TGTGCCAGCAGCCTAGGGGCGGGGGCCGGGGAGCTGTTTTTT. It yields the protein CASSLGAGAGELFF. The full variable domain, its missing parts supplied by reference TRBV11-3 and TRBJ2-2, is EAGVVQSPRYKIIEKKQPVAFWCNPISGHNTLYWYLQNLGQGPELLIRYENEEAVDDSQLPKDRFSAERLKGVDSTLKIQPAELGDSAVYLCASSLGAGAGELFFGEGSRLTVL.

The chain links TRBV28 to TRBJ1-3; possibly TRBD1 for D (6 bases). The germline V gene encodes CDR1 MDHEN and CDR2 SYDVKM. V lost 5 bases to trimming and J lost 5 bases, with 16 bases between them. This CDR3 spans 15 amino acids. The CDR3 DNA is TGTGCCAGCAGTACAGGTGGGGGGGCGAGAAACACCATATATTTT. This encodes CASSTGGGARNTIYF.

V gene TRBV18 combines with J gene TRBJ2-3; 14 nucleotides line up with TRBD2. Germline CDR1 and CDR2: KGHSH and LQKENI. V was pared by 2 bases and J by 2 bases, with 9 bases of the junction left unmatched. CDR3 size: 19 residues. The CDR3 region has the DNA TGTGCCAGCTCACCAATTCCGGGACTAGCGGGGGTTAACACAGATACGCAGTATTTT. This translates into CASSPIPGLAGVNTDTQYF.

The V and J genes are TRBV7-2 and TRBJ1-1, with D tentatively TRBD1 (6 bases). Germline lookup yields CDR1 SGHTA and CDR2 FQGNSA. Trimming removed 0 bases at V and 0 bases at J, with 11 bases between. The CDR3 totals 16 residues. CDR3 coding DNA: TGTGCCAGCAGCTTAGCGCCGGGACAAATGAACACTGAAGCTTTCTTT. Encoded protein: CASSLAPGQMNTEAFF. Supplemented by reference TRBV7-2 and TRBJ1-1, the full variable domain reads GAGVSQSPSNKVTEKGKDVELRCDPISGHTALYWYRQSLGQGLEFLIYFQGNSAPDKSGLPSDRFSAERTGGSVSTLTIQRTQQEDSAVYLCASSLAPGQMNTEAFFGQGTRLTVV.

V gene TRBV7-9 combines with J gene TRBJ1-6; TRBD1 agrees at 7 bases. Per germline, CDR1 SEHNR and CDR2 FQNEAQ (reference sequence). CDR3 length: 13 residues. V trimming: 7 bases; J trimming: 6 bases; junction bases outside the gene matches: 3. The CDR3 sequence is CASTDRANSPLHF. DNA of the CDR3: TGTGCCAGCACAGACAGGGCTAATTCACCCCTCCACTTT.

This chain links TRBV9 with TRBJ2-1; 10 bases align to TRBD2. The V and J ends lost 6 bases and 8 bases, in that order; junction bases with no gene match: 8. The germline V gene has CDR1 SGDLS and CDR2 YYNGEE. CDR3 length: 14 amino acids. This chain's CDR3 is CASNPSGTSDEQFF. In nucleotides, the CDR3 is TGTGCCAGCAATCCTTCCGGGACTAGCGATGAGCAGTTCTTC.

This chain connects TRBV3-1 (or the pseudogene TRBV3-2) to TRBJ2-4; 9 bases align to TRBD2. CDR1 and CDR2 (germline): LGHDT, YNNKEL (reference sequence). J lost 4 bases, V lost 2 bases, and 0 bases had no gene match. This CDR3 is 14 amino acids long. The CDR3: CASSQLAGKNIQYF. CDR3 sequence (DNA): TGTGCCAGCAGCCAACTAGCGGGAAAAAACATTCAGTACTTC.

The CDR3: CASKIISSETQYF. The CDR3 DNA reads TGTGCCAGCAAAATAATTAGTAGCGAGACCCAGTACTTC. This sequence joins TRBV27 and TRBJ2-5, with D unclear. The CDR3 covers 13 residues. Germline V lookup: CDR1 MNHEY, CDR2 SMNVEV (reference sequence). V shed 7 bases and J shed 5 bases, with 14 bases lying between them.

On this clone itself: A junction end diverges from the germline sequence, so it may reflect a read error. This chain joins TRBV7-7 and TRBJ2-1; D possibly corresponds to TRBD2 (5 bases). CDR1 and CDR2 from the germline V gene are SSHAT and FNYEAQ (reference sequence). The length of the CDR3 is 16 residues. The CDR3 nucleotides are TGTGCTAGCAGCTTAGATGCGGGCTACTCCTACAATGAGCAGTTCTTC. It is translated as CASSLDAGYSYNEQFF.

V and J are TRBV7-9 and TRBJ1-4; possibly TRBD1 for D (6 bases). The length of the CDR3 is 18 residues. The V end was cut by 4 bases, the J end by 1 base, with 19 bases between. Germline V gene data show CDR1 as SEHNR and CDR2 as FQNEAQ (reference sequence). Here the CDR3 reads CASSSQGLPLLTNEKLFF. As DNA, the CDR3 is TGTGCCAGCAGCTCGCAGGGGCTCCCTCTCCTAACTAATGAAAAACTGTTTTTT.

The rearrangement uses TRBV7-2 and TRBJ1-2; perhaps TRBD1 as D (6 bases). CDR1 is SGHTA, CDR2 FQGNSA, per germline. The CDR3 has 14 residues. Trimming left V 6 bases short and J 8 bases short, with 19 bases between. CDR3 coding DNA: TGTGCCAGCAGTTTAAGACAGGTGTCGGAGGGCTACACCTTC. Amino acid sequence: CASSLRQVSEGYTF.

V is TRBV14 and J is TRBJ2-1; D is ambiguous. Between the trimmed V and J ends, which lost 4 bases and 3 bases, there was a span of 7 bases. Germline values: CDR1 SGHDN, CDR2 FVKESK. The CDR3 runs to 13 residues. The CDR3 spells CASSPAGYNEQFF. The CDR3 DNA follows: TGTGCCAGCAGCCCCGCAGGCTACAATGAGCAGTTCTTC. The full variable domain, rest sourced from reference TRBV14 and TRBJ2-1, is EAGVTQFPSHSVIEKGQTVTLRCDPISGHDNLYWYRRVMGKEIKFLLHFVKESKQDESGMPNNRFLAERTGGTYSTLKVQPAELEDSGVYFCASSPAGYNEQFFGPGTRLTVL.

This CDR3 reads CASRPTGGGYYNSPLHF. The CDR3 DNA reads as TGTGCCAGCAGGCCCACAGGGGGCGGCTATTATAATTCACCCCTCCACTTT. V is TRBV27 and J is TRBJ1-6; the match to TRBD1 covers 9 bases. With 6 bases clipped from V and 4 bases from J, the junction kept 10 bases outside the gene matches. CDR3 size: 17 residues. Germline V gives CDR1 MNHEY, CDR2 SMNVEV (reference sequence).

In this sample, this clone turned up once. V is TRBV5-5 and J is TRBJ1-2; D unclear. V dropped 3 bases and J dropped 4 bases, with 7 bases sitting between them. In germline, CDR1 is SGHKS, CDR2 YYEKEE (reference sequence). The length of the CDR3 is 12 residues. CDR3 in amino acids: CASSWEGYGYTF. The CDR3, as DNA: TGTGCCAGCAGCTGGGAGGGCTATGGCTACACCTTC.

This rearrangement joins TRBV19 to TRBJ2-3, with D maybe TRBD1 (6 bases). V was clipped by 8 bases and J by 2 bases, with 23 bases between them. The germline gives CDR1 LNHDA, CDR2 SQIVND (reference sequence). The CDR3 covers 17 residues. CDR3 sequence (DNA): TGTGCCAGTCAGGGGTGGCCAGGGGCAGTCTCCACAGATACGCAGTATTTT. It codes for CASQGWPGAVSTDTQYF.

The rearrangement links TRBV7-2 to TRBJ2-2; TRBD2 agrees at 8 bases. In germline, CDR1 is SGHTA, CDR2 FQGNSA. The V and J ends lost 2 bases and 5 bases, in that order; junction bases with no gene match: 4. The length of the CDR3 is 15 residues. CDR3 nucleotide sequence: TGTGCCAGCAGCTTACTCACTAGCGGTACCGGGGAGCTGTTTTTT. Encoded protein: CASSLLTSGTGELFF.

The chain joins TRBV2 to TRBJ2-1; D gene unclear. V gave up 4 bases and J gave up 5 bases, with 9 bases separating them. This CDR3 contains 13 residues. CDR1 is SNHLY and CDR2 is FYNNEI in the germline V gene. Here the CDR3 DNA reads TGTGCCAGCAGTGCCGACTGGAACAATGAGCAGTTCTTC. Its translation: CASSADWNNEQFF.